Included here is one TCR beta chain sequence, with context. The antigen is undetermined. The data belong to a study of identical twins. Findings of the study overall: Beta clonotypes that were abundant in cord blood contained fewer insertions, a pattern absent from memory repertoires. Low generation-probability sequences were in excess among twin-shared out-of-frame alpha sequences.

With template switching, a universal primer site was added, and the cDNA carried unique molecular identifiers. Using its own MiXCR run on the 5' RACE reads, TCRdb lists one record per CDR3 protein. The data contain 1.5 million to 2 million distinct CDR3 sequences, about 32% of them singletons. With V trimmed by 3 bases and J by 4 bases, 2 bases remained unmatched. Germline V gives CDR1 SGHRS, CDR2 YFSETQ. CDR3 length equals 15 residues. This TCR was sampled from a newborn girl in good health. The chain is built from TRBV5-1 and TRBJ1-6; 9 positions match TRBD1. The sequencing sample was made of cord blood. Written as DNA, the CDR3 is TGCGCCAGCAGCTGGGGGACAGGGTATAATTCACCCCTCCACTTT. Protein: CASSWGTGYNSPLHF. Full variable domain (remainder filled in from reference TRBV5-1 and TRBJ1-6): KAGVTQTPRYLIKTRGQQVTLSCSPISGHRSVSWYQQTPGQGLQFLFEYFSETQRNKGNFPGRFSGRQFSNSRSEMNVSTLELGDSALYLCASSWGTGYNSPLHFGNGTRLTVT.